Reported below is one T cell receptor beta chain. The CDR3 is 15 residues long. V was shortened by 3 bases and J by 2 bases, with 12 bases between the two germline ends. Per the germline V gene, CDR1 is SGDLS and CDR2 is YYNGEE. The naive CD8 subset, CD45RO-negative cells positively selected for CCR7, excluded terminally differentiated effector memory CD45RA+ cells. This sample stems from a study of shared clonotypes between healthy human individuals. Assay used: immunoSEQ multiplex PCR; TCRdb lists only in-frame clones, some missing. This table has a few million clones, roughly 93% appearing once. The chain is built from TRBV9 and TRBJ2-1, with a weak D call TRBD2 (6 bases). This clonotype was sampled from a man between 18 and 29 years old in good health. Some clones in this sample may be carry-over from other donors' samples. Sequencing used naive CD8+ T cells from PBMCs. The CDR3 sequence: CASSAGGGAYNEQFF. The CDR3, as DNA: TGTGCCAGCAGCGCCGGCGGAGGGGCCTACAATGAGCAGTTCTTC.